The TCR beta chain under discussion was sequenced for a study of cytomegalovirus exposure and HLA in healthy donors. This clone was found once. Its antigen is as yet unknown. Germline CDR1 and CDR2: WNHNN and SYGVQD (reference sequence). The CDR3 has 14 amino acids. J was trimmed by 6 bases and V by 7 bases; bases with no gene match: 9. Primers included in the PCR were 60 Vbeta and 13 Jbeta primers. TCRdb's table, derived via immunoSEQ multiplex PCR, lists solely in-frame clones and lacks some. The data hold some 98,000 clones, with approximately 9% observed a single time. Whole-study results and caveats: The authors assumed roughly uniform sequencing depth across donors for presence/absence analyses. Segments of the TCR beta V type were, in most cases, productive about 87% or about 30% of the time in an earlier analysis. In a later analysis, HLA-associated beta chains showed higher expansion and lower generation probabilities than comparable chains.

Sequencing was carried out using PBMCs. This chain connects TRBV10-1 to TRBJ2-5, with 9 bases aligning to TRBD2. The clonotype was recovered from a man aged 50 to 59 in good health and CMV-seropositive. CDR3 residues: CASMGLAGKKTQYF. CDR3 sequence (DNA): TGCGCCAGCATGGGGCTAGCGGGAAAGAAGACCCAGTACTTC.